This entry describes one T cell receptor (beta chain). What it binds is unknown. V lost 4 bases, J lost 1 base, and 8 bases lay in between. Germline CDR1 SGHNT, CDR2 YYREEE (reference sequence). The CDR3 is 13 amino acids. As for the donors, each was a healthy bone marrow donor. PCR used 60 Vbeta primers and 13 Jbeta primers. TCRdb's table, derived via immunoSEQ multiplex PCR, lists solely in-frame clones and lacks some. Found here are 150,000 to 200,000 clones, about 76% of them singletons; the top ten hold roughly 2%. The source of the sample is a study of cytomegalovirus exposure and HLA in healthy donors. Across the study: Caucasian-associated ancestry cluster membership applied to 75% to 85% of several hundred genotyped donors. Study-wide points: Sequences of the TCR beta chain were said to predict the HLA-A and HLA-B alleles of most subjects accurately. Some TCR beta chains (approximately 180 of them) were listed as cytomegalovirus-associated.

Input material: PBMCs. The V and J genes are TRBV5-4 and TRBJ2-5; TRBD1 is a possible D gene (5 bases). The TCR sequence derives from a female donor in good health and CMV-seronegative. The DNA of the CDR3 is TGTGCCAGCAGCACCAGGGCCCAAGAGACCCAGTACTTC. Translating gives CASSTRAQETQYF.